The entry that follows covers one TCR beta chain sequence. Its antigen is not identified. The V and J ends lost 4 bases and 5 bases respectively, with 9 bases between them. Germline V lookup: CDR1 MNHEY, CDR2 SVGAGI. CDR3 length: 13 amino acids. This specimen belongs to a study of blood T cells in healthy people across ages. Study-wide background: About one barcoded TCR beta cDNA was captured per two T cells.

A second roughly 7 to 12 cycle PCR used barcoded and J-beta primers. In TCRdb, the 5' RACE reads were re-called with MiXCR into one record per CDR3 protein. The table includes hundreds of thousands of distinct CDR3 sequences, more than 55% detected once. There were healthy Caucasian individuals from Russia, aged about 6 to 90, serving as donors. In each sample, at least 6 million PBMCs were isolated. Study results and caveats: Older age coincided with a roughly linear decline in TCR beta diversity per million T cells.

The receptor was derived from a man in his forties or fifties in good health. Material for sequencing was blood. The chain links TRBV6-5 to TRBJ1-5; no firm D call. CDR3 sequence: CASSFSPDQPQHF. In DNA form, the CDR3 reads TGTGCCAGCAGTTTCAGTCCCGATCAGCCCCAGCATTTT.